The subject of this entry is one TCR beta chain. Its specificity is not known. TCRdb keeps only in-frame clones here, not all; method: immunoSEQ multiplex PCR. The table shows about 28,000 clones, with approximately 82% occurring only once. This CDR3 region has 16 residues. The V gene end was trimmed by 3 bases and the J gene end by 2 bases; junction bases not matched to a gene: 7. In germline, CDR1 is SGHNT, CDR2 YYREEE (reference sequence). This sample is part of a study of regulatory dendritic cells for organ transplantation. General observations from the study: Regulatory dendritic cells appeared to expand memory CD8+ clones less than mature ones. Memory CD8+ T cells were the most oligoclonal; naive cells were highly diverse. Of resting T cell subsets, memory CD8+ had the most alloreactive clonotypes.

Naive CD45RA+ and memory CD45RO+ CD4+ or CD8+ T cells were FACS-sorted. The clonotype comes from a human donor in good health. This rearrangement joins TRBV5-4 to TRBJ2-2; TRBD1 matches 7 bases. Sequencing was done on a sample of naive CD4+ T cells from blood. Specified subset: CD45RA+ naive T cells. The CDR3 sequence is CASSSGQVRNTGELFF. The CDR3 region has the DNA TGTGCCAGCAGCTCCGGACAGGTCCGAAACACCGGGGAGCTGTTTTTT. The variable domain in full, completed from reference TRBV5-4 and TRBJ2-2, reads ETGVTQSPTHLIKTRGQQVTLRCSSQSGHNTVSWYQQALGQGPQFIFQYYREEENGRGNFPPRFSGLQFPNYSSELNVNALELDDSALYLCASSSGQVRNTGELFFGEGSRLTVL.